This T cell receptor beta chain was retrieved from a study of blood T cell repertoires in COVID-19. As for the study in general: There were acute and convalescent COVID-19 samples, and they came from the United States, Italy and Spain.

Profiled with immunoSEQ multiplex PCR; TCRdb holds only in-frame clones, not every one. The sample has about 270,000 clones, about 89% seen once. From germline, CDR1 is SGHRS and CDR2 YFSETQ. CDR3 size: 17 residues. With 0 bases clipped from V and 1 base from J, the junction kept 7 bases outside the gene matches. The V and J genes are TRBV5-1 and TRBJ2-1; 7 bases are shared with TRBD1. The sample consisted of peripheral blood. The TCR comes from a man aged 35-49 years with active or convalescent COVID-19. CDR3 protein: CASSLEGRGRSYNEQFF. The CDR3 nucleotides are TGCGCCAGCAGCTTGGAGGGAAGGGGGCGATCCTACAATGAGCAGTTCTTC.